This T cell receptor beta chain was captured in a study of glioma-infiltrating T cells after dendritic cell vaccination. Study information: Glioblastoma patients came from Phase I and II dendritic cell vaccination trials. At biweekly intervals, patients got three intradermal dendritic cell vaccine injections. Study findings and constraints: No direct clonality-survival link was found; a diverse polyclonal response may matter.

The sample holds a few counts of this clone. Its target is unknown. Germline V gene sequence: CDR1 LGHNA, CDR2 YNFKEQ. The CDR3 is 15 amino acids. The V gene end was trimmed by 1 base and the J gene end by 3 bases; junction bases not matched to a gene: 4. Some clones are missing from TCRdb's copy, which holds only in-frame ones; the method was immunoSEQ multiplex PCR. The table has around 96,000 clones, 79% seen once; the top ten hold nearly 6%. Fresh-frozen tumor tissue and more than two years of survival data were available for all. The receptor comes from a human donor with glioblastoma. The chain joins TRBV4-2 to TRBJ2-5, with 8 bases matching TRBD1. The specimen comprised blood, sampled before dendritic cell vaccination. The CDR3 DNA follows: TGTGCCAGCAGCCAAGGGCAGGGACAGGAAGAGACCCAGTACTTC. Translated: CASSQGQGQEETQYF.